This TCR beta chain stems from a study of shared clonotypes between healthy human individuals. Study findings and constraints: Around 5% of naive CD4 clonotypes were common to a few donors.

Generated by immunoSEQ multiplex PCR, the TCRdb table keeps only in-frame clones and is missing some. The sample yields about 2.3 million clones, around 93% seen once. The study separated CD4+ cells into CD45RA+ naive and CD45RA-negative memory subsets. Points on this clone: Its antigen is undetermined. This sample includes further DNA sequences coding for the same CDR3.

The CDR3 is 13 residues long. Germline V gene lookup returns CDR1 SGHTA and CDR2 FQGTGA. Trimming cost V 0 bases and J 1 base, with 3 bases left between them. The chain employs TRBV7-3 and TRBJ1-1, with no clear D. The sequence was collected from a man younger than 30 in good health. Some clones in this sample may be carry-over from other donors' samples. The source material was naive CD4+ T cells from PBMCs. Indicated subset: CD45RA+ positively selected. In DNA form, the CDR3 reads TGTGCCAGCAGCTTAACACAGAACACTGAAGCTTTCTTT. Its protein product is CASSLTQNTEAFF.